These 18 T cell receptor beta chains originate from one sample sequenced in a study of cytomegalovirus exposure and HLA in healthy donors. The PCR ran on 60 Vbeta and 13 Jbeta primers. Measured with immunoSEQ multiplex PCR; TCRdb has only the in-frame clones, and not every one. The sample lists about 300,000 clones, roughly 88% occurring once. Sequences were obtained from PBMCs. The source is a man in his forties in good health and CMV-seropositive.

The chain carries TRBV2 and TRBJ1-5; D remains ambiguous. Per the germline V gene, CDR1 is SNHLY and CDR2 is FYNNEI. Trimming cost V 4 bases and J 0 bases, with 16 bases left between them. This CDR3 spans 17 amino acids. CDR3 bases: TGTGCCAGCAGTGGGGCGGGCAGCGAGAATAGCAATCAGCCCCAGCATTTT. As protein: CASSGAGSENSNQPQHF.

The chain is built from TRBV29-1 and TRBJ2-3, with a weak D call TRBD2 (7 bases). Germline lookup yields CDR1 SQVTM and CDR2 ANQGSEA. Trimming pared 4 bases from V and 3 bases from J, leaving 14 bases between. This CDR3 contains 14 residues. CDR3 nucleotide sequence: TGCAGCGTTGGTGGGGGGGGCTGGACAGATACGCAGTATTTT. Encoded protein: CSVGGGGWTDTQYF.

V is TRBV28 and J is TRBJ1-3, with 7 bases matching TRBD1. The V and J ends lost 6 bases and 2 bases, in that order; junction bases with no gene match: 4. The CDR3 extends over 14 amino acids. Germline V gene sequence: CDR1 MDHEN, CDR2 SYDVKM. The CDR3 DNA follows: TGTGCCAGCAGACCCGACAGGGCTGGAAACACCATATATTTT. As protein: CASRPDRAGNTIYF.

The V call is TRBV4-1, the J call TRBJ1-5, with D uncertain. The germline V gene has CDR1 MGHRA and CDR2 YSYEKL. V dropped 1 base and J dropped 0 bases, with 7 bases sitting between them. CDR3 length equals 15 residues. CDR3 bases: TGCGCCAGCAGCCAAGTTAGATATAGCAATCAGCCCCAGCATTTT. This sequence encodes CASSQVRYSNQPQHF.

CDR3: CASGLGAYEQYF. CDR3 DNA: TGTGCTAGTGGTCTTGGAGCTTACGAGCAGTACTTC. The rearrangement joins TRBV12-5 to TRBJ2-7; unclear D gene. CDR1 is LGHNT and CDR2 is FRNRAP in the germline V gene. V lost 5 bases and J lost 4, with 9 bases in between. The CDR3 length is 12 residues.

The rearrangement uses TRBV25-1 and TRBJ2-5; 9 bases align to TRBD1. Unmatched junction bases numbered 11, after V lost 2 bases and J lost 1 base. Germline CDR1 is MGHDK and CDR2 is SYGVNS. The CDR3 totals 18 residues. The DNA for the CDR3 is TGTGCCAGCAGTGAAGGTGGGACAGGGTCCGGTCTCCAAGAGACCCAGTACTTC. Translated: CASSEGGTGSGLQETQYF.

This chain links TRBV28 with TRBJ1-2, with 8 positions matching TRBD1. V dropped 6 bases and J dropped 6; count of bases not matched to a gene: 9. CDR3 length: 14 residues. The germline CDR1 and CDR2 sequences are MDHEN and SYDVKM. The CDR3 spells CASSPDRVSNGYTF. CDR3 nucleotide sequence: TGTGCCAGCAGCCCGGACAGGGTCTCCAATGGCTACACCTTC.

The chain employs TRBV5-6 and TRBJ1-1, with unresolved D. Germline CDR1 reads SGHDT; CDR2 reads YYEEEE. This CDR3 region has 15 residues. V lost 0 bases and J lost 4, with 13 bases in between. CDR3 in amino acids: CASSLETGKVTEAFF. As DNA, the CDR3 is TGTGCCAGCAGCTTGGAAACCGGGAAAGTCACTGAAGCTTTCTTT.

V usage is TRBV5-4 and J usage is TRBJ2-5, with a weak D call TRBD2 (6 bases). Germline V gene sequence: CDR1 SGHNT, CDR2 YYREEE (reference sequence). Between the trimmed V and J ends, which lost 0 bases and 5 bases, there was a span of 8 bases. The CDR3 has 13 residues. CDR3 loop: CASSLAGGETQYF. DNA for the CDR3: TGTGCCAGCAGCTTGGCCGGAGGGGAGACCCAGTACTTC.

The count of this clone is one. Here the CDR3 DNA reads TGTGCCAGCAGCGTAGCCTCCCTAGCTCACACAGATACGCAGTATTTT. Amino acid sequence: CASSVASLAHTDTQYF. V gene TRBV9 combines with J gene TRBJ2-3, with a weak D call TRBD2 (5 bases). CDR1 SGDLS and CDR2 YYNGEE come from the germline V gene. CDR3 length: 16 residues. The V end lost 0 bases, the J end lost 2 bases, and 13 bases lay between the germline ends. The entire variable domain, with the rest obtained from reference TRBV9 and TRBJ2-3, is as follows: DSGVTQTPKHLITATGQRVTLRCSPRSGDLSVYWYQQSLDQGLQFLIQYYNGEERAKGNILERFSAQQFPDLHSELNLSSLELGDSALYFCASSVASLAHTDTQYFGPGTRLTVL.

The rearrangement joins TRBV19 to TRBJ1-1; tentatively, D is TRBD1 (5 bases). V was shortened by 1 base and J by 0 bases, with 9 bases between the two germline ends. Germline-derived CDR1 and CDR2 are LNHDA and SQIVND (reference sequence). The CDR3 totals 15 residues. The CDR3 region is CASSIGQGMNTEAFF. CDR3 nucleotide sequence: TGTGCCAGTAGTATAGGGCAGGGAATGAACACTGAAGCTTTCTTT.

The rearrangement joins TRBV7-9 to TRBJ2-5, with 9 bases aligning to TRBD1. The germline CDR1 and CDR2 sequences are SEHNR and FQNEAQ (reference sequence). With V trimmed by 5 bases and J by 5 bases, 6 bases remained unmatched. The CDR3 is 14 amino acids. The CDR3 sequence is CASSPRDRAETQYF. The CDR3 region has the DNA TGTGCCAGCAGCCCACGGGACAGGGCGGAGACCCAGTACTTC.

The V gene is TRBV7-9, the J gene TRBJ2-3, with 7 bases fitting TRBD1. CDR3 size: 17 residues. V lost 1 base and J lost 4; bases outside the gene matches: 11. The germline V gene has CDR1 SEHNR and CDR2 FQNEAQ (reference sequence). The CDR3 DNA reads TGTGCCAGCAGCTTAGGGGGGCAGAGACAGGGATCAGATACGCAGTATTTT. It is translated as CASSLGGQRQGSDTQYF.

This clone was seen a single time. Sequence at one end of the junction differs from germline and may be a read error. The rearrangement uses TRBV7-9 and TRBJ1-1, with TRBD1 as a possible D gene (5 bases). Germline loops: CDR1 SEHNR, CDR2 FQNEAQ (reference sequence). CDR3 length: 14 residues. Here the CDR3 DNA reads TGTTCCAGCAGCTTACGGTCGGGGGACACTGAAGCTTTCTTT. Protein: CSSSLRSGDTEAFF.

The chain has TRBV9 and TRBJ2-1; 8 bases agree with TRBD1. The germline CDR1 and CDR2 sequences are SGDLS and YYNGEE. The CDR3 sequence is 18 residues long. After removal of 4 bases from V and 6 bases from J, the junction contained 18 bases not matched to a gene. CDR3 bases: TGTGCCAGCAGCCCCGAAGGGGGGTGGACAGGGATTTCCAATGAGCAGTTCTTC. Encoded protein: CASSPEGGWTGISNEQFF.

This clone was counted only a few times. This chain links TRBV18 with TRBJ2-3, with D maybe TRBD1 (6 bases). Between the trimmed V and J ends, which lost 3 bases and 0 bases, there was a span of 13 bases. The CDR3 has 16 residues. Germline V gene data show CDR1 as KGHSH and CDR2 as LQKENI. The CDR3 loop is CASSPTGASSTDTQYF. CDR3 bases: TGTGCCAGCTCACCGACAGGCGCCTCTAGCACAGATACGCAGTATTTT.

With regard to this clone: Germline is not matched at one junction end, which may reflect a read error. The chain uses TRBV7-9 and TRBJ1-4; 9 nucleotides align to TRBD1. The germline V gene has CDR1 SEHNR and CDR2 FQNEAQ (reference sequence). The CDR3 runs to 14 residues. The CDR3 region has the DNA TGTTCCAGCAGCCTTAGGACAGGGGTCGAAAAACTGTTTTTT. Amino acid sequence: CSSSLRTGVEKLFF.

A note on this clone: At one end the junction does not follow the germline gene, possibly because of a read error. The rearrangement joins TRBV11-3 to TRBJ2-1; TRBD2 matches at 9 bases. This CDR3 region has 13 residues. The germline V gene encodes CDR1 SGHNT and CDR2 YENEEA. The CDR3: CASSSPGEREAVF. DNA for the CDR3: TGTGCCAGCAGCTCGCCGGGGGAGCGGGAGGCCGTCTTC.